Described below is a single T cell receptor beta chain sequence and its context. The antigen remains undetermined. TCRdb reanalyzed the 5' RACE reads and collapses them to one entry per CDR3 protein, without DNA. The ten top clones account for roughly 2.5%, within a sample of more than 120,000 distinct CDR3 sequences. The CDR3 is 18 residues long. Germline CDR1 reads ENHRY; CDR2 reads SYGVKD. This sample is drawn from a study of monozygotic twins with inflammatory bowel disease. Study-wide results and caveats: The study found lower TCRbeta diversity (inverse Simpson) in IBD patients than in healthy co-twins. Sharing of clonotypes with others was lower in IBD patients than in healthy twins, and this was especially so with disease activity.

Investigators extracted total RNA from whole blood and did not sort T cells. This sequence was found in a human donor with ulcerative colitis or Crohn's disease, or a healthy co-twin of an affected twin (not recorded which). The chain couples TRBV10-3 to TRBJ2-1; the TRBD2 assignment by TCRdb is unverifiable without DNA. The sequencing sample was made of blood. CDR3 region: CAISESVGLAGVYNEQFF.